This T cell receptor (beta chain) was recovered during a study of T cell repertoires in cytomegalovirus infection. In the study overall: In public TCR beta signatures, there were indications of both CMV infection and matching HLA type.

TCRdb passed the reads through MiXCR, listing each CDR3 protein once. The sample gives about 46,000 distinct CDR3 sequences, around 20% of which show up once; under 20% is in the top ten. This clonotype has ten or more counts. No antigen is known for it. The CDR3 length is 18 residues. From germline, CDR1 is SGHDN and CDR2 FVKESK. The V gene lost 0 bases and the J gene lost 0 bases, with 15 bases spanning the gap. Study results and limitations: Public TCR beta family frequency separated CMV-and-HLA carriers, including in an independent cohort. Across the ex vivo response, the dominant clonotypes were HLA-C-restricted CMV-specific TCR beta clonotypes.

Source material: PBMCs, sequenced either directly or after in vitro stimulation (not recorded which). This chain uses TRBV14 with TRBJ2-1; D might be TRBD1 (6 bases). The sequence was obtained from a human donor in good health (CMV status not recorded). Some clones in this sample may be carry-over from other donors' samples. CDR3 in amino acids: CASSQEFLGGPSYNEQFF. The DNA of the CDR3 is TGTGCCAGCAGCCAAGAGTTCCTAGGGGGTCCCTCCTACAATGAGCAGTTCTTC.